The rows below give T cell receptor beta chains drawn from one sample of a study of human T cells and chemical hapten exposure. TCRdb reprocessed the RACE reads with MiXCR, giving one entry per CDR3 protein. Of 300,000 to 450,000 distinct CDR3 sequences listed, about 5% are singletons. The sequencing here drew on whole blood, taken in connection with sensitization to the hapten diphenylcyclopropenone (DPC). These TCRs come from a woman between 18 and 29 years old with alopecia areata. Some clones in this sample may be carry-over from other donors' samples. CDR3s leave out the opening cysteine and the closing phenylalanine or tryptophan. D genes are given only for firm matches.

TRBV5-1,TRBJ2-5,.,ASSRPPGRETQY
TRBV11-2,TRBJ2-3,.,ASSLGLRGSADTQY
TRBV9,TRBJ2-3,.,ASSATSTFTDTQY
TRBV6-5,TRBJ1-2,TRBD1,ASSYSMYGTDGYT
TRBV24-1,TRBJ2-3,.,ATGTGTDTQY
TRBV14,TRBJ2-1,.,ASSRPLSANEQF
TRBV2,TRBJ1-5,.,ASGVQGYSNQPQH
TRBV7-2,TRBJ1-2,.,ASSFGRLFNYGYT
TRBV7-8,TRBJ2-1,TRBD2,ASSLEETSHEQF
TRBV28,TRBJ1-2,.,ASSTSPLPGNGYT
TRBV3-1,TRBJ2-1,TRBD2,VSSQDGTRYNEQF
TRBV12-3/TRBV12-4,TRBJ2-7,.,ASSPHEGPEQY
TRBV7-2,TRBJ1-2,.,ASSLAGRTYGYT
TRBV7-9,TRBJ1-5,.,ASTGGSNQPQH
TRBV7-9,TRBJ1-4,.,ASSFDRGGWITTNEKLF
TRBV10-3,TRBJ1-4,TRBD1,AIRGTGFNEKLF
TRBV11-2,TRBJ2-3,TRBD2,ASSLSWGGGATDTQY
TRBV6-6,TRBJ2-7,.,ASSPPGSPYEQY
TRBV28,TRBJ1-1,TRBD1,ASSSTGVGVEAF
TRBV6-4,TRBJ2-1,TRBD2,ASTRQAGGPHEQF
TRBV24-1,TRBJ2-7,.,ATSDYNYEQY
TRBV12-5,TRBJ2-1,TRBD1,ASGLVVGQGPYNEQF
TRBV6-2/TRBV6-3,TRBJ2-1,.,ASSYPPNEQF
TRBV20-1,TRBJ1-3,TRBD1,SAREGTASGNTIY
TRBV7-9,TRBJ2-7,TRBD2,ASSLEAGGPYEQY
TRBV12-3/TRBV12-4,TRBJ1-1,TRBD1,ASSLLPGQGADTEAF
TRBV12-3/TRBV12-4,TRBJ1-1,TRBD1,ASTPDRVII
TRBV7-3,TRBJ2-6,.,ASSLGADRWNVLT
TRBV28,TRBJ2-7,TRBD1,ASSPWGQSYEQY